This entry lists 26 T cell receptor beta chains sequenced from one sample in a study of PD-1 blockade in classical Hodgkin lymphoma (dated by TCRdb to the early 2020s). The library was generated by the immunoSEQ multiplex PCR assay. Here the immuneACCESS table is served through TCRdb, limited to in-frame sequences with V and J called. Missing clones are a known gap in these copies; in checked studies unresolved V genes cover under half, and the rest lacks a known reason. The table for this sample lists 12,000 to 15,000 clones; around four fifths of them were counted only once. Under 30% of the sample lies in the top ten. In the paper's terms, the time point label means: cycle 2 day 1 (C2D1) of nivolumab. Every trial patient had relapsed after autologous stem cell transplantation, and cohorts A, B and C differed in prior brentuximab vedotin exposure. Here the sequenced sample was peripheral blood mononuclear cells (PBMCs), taken before the second cycle of nivolumab. The origin of the receptors is a human donor with classical Hodgkin lymphoma.

J is TRBJ2-7 and V is TRBV29-1; 8 bases fit TRBD1. CDR1 SQVTM and CDR2 ANQGSEA come from the germline V gene. The CDR3 covers 12 residues. After removal of 7 bases from V and 6 bases from J, the junction contained 8 bases not matched to a gene. The CDR3 is CSAKTGAPEQYF. In DNA form, the CDR3 reads TGCAGCGCGAAGACAGGGGCCCCCGAGCAGTACTTC.

The genes are TRBV19 and TRBJ2-5; a possible D gene is TRBD1 (5 bases). V gave up 3 bases and J gave up 2 bases, with 10 bases separating them. CDR3 length: 14 amino acids. Germline V CDR1 and CDR2: LNHDA, SQIVND (reference sequence). CDR3 DNA: TGTGCCAGTAGTATGAACCAGGGACAAGAGACCCAGTACTTC. This gives the protein CASSMNQGQETQYF.

This chain joins TRBV19 and TRBJ2-1; D call uncertain. This CDR3 contains 13 residues. In germline, CDR1 is LNHDA, CDR2 SQIVND (reference sequence). Between the trimmed V and J ends, which lost 6 bases and 6 bases, there was a span of 12 bases. CDR3 in amino acids: CASSPGSINEQFF. The CDR3 DNA reads TGTGCCAGTAGCCCCGGCTCGATCAATGAGCAGTTCTTC.

V gene TRBV5-1 combines with J gene TRBJ1-1; no definite D call. The CDR3 is 13 amino acids. Trimming removed 4 bases from V and 0 bases from J, with 7 bases in between. Germline V CDR1 and CDR2: SGHRS, YFSETQ. CDR3 region: CASSKGMNTEAFF. The CDR3, as DNA: TGCGCCAGCAGCAAGGGAATGAACACTGAAGCTTTCTTT.

The CDR3 sequence is CASSFQGRETQYF. Written as DNA, the CDR3 is TGTGCCAGCAGTTTCCAGGGGAGGGAGACCCAGTACTTC. The rearrangement uses TRBV7-6 and TRBJ2-5; D may match TRBD1 or TRBD2 (6 bases each). The CDR3 has 13 residues. Per the germline V gene, CDR1 is SGHVS and CDR2 is FNYEAQ. V was clipped by 6 bases and J by 5 bases, with 13 bases between them.

This clone was counted between two and nine times. The chain has TRBV27 and TRBJ2-7; either TRBD1 or TRBD2 may supply D (6 bases each). Germline V gene sequence: CDR1 MNHEY, CDR2 SMNVEV (reference sequence). This CDR3 has 14 amino acids. The V end lost 2 bases, the J end lost 1 base, and 9 bases lay between the germline ends. For the CDR3, the DNA is TGTGCCAGCAGTTTACGGGGGCCATCCTACGAGCAGTACTTC. Translating gives CASSLRGPSYEQYF.

This chain links TRBV7-6 with TRBJ2-5; D ambiguous. This CDR3 has 14 amino acids. V lost 4 bases to trimming and J lost 3 bases, with 12 bases between them. From germline, CDR1 is SGHVS and CDR2 FNYEAQ. This chain's CDR3 is CASSSSIGKETQYF. The CDR3 DNA reads as TGTGCCAGCAGCTCGTCCATTGGAAAAGAGACCCAGTACTTC.

The J gene is TRBJ2-3, the V gene TRBV7-9, with D perhaps matching TRBD2 (5 bases). This CDR3 has 17 amino acids. Trimming removed 4 bases from V and 3 bases from J, with 20 bases in between. Germline CDR1 reads SEHNR; CDR2 reads FQNEAQ (reference sequence). CDR3 in amino acids: CASSSLRAGDPTDTQYF. The CDR3 bases are TGTGCCAGCAGCTCCTTAAGGGCGGGCGACCCGACAGATACGCAGTATTTT.

The CDR3 DNA reads TGTGCCAGCAGCCCAATCGGGAGCGGGGGGAACGAGCAGTACTTC. Its translation: CASSPIGSGGNEQYF. The chain recombines TRBV7-2 with TRBJ2-7; 9 bases are a match to TRBD2. The CDR3 runs to 15 residues. The V gene end was trimmed by 5 bases and the J gene end by 5 bases; junction bases not matched to a gene: 10. CDR1 is SGHTA and CDR2 is FQGNSA in the germline V gene.

V and J are TRBV7-9 and TRBJ2-1, with D maybe TRBD2 (6 bases). The CDR3 is 11 residues long. V shed 5 bases and J shed 9 bases, with 8 bases lying between them. Germline V gives CDR1 SEHNR, CDR2 FQNEAQ (reference sequence). This CDR3 is CASSASVEQFF. The CDR3 DNA reads TGTGCCAGCAGCGCTAGCGTTGAGCAGTTCTTC.

The gene calls are TRBV5-1 and TRBJ1-2, with a possible D match to TRBD1 (5 bases). Per germline, CDR1 SGHRS and CDR2 YFSETQ. This CDR3 spans 15 amino acids. The germline V and J ends were trimmed by 4 bases and 4 bases, with 17 bases remaining between them. The CDR3 bases are TGCGCCAGCAGCGCCGGGACTCATGGACTCTATGGCTACACCTTC. Translated, it gives CASSAGTHGLYGYTF.

This clone has a handful of counts. The CDR3: CASSLRPDYSGNTIYF. The DNA of the CDR3 is TGTGCCAGCAGTTTAAGGCCAGATTATTCTGGAAACACCATATATTTT. The rearrangement joins TRBV28 to TRBJ1-3; D ambiguous. V lost 2 bases and J lost 1, with 12 bases in between. Germline V CDR1 and CDR2: MDHEN, SYDVKM. The CDR3 contains 16 residues.

This chain links TRBV11-2 with TRBJ1-4, with D possibly matching TRBD1 (6 bases). The CDR3 extends over 14 amino acids. V shed 1 base and J shed 8 bases, with 11 bases lying between them. Germline V gene data show CDR1 as SGHAT and CDR2 as FQNNGV. CDR3 region: CASSLVQGEEKLFF. Written as DNA, the CDR3 is TGTGCCAGCAGCTTAGTACAGGGAGAAGAAAAACTGTTTTTT.

The CDR3 here is CASSADPLAPNSPLHF. The CDR3, as DNA: TGTGCCAGCAGCGCCGACCCCTTGGCACCCAATTCACCCCTCCACTTT. The V and J genes are TRBV9 and TRBJ1-6; D is uncertain. The CDR3 runs to 16 residues. Germline CDR1 SGDLS, CDR2 YYNGEE. Between the trimmed V and J ends, which lost 3 bases and 7 bases, there was a span of 17 bases.

This CDR3 is CASSLYGRDYGYTF. The CDR3 DNA sequence: TGTGCCAGCAGTTTATATGGCAGGGACTATGGCTACACCTTC. The chain recombines TRBV28 with TRBJ1-2, with D maybe TRBD1 (5 bases). Germline V gives CDR1 MDHEN, CDR2 SYDVKM. CDR3 length: 14 amino acids. Trimming shortened V by 1 base and J by 3 bases, and 9 bases separated the two germline ends.

CDR3 loop: CASSSGEVYNEQFF. The CDR3 nucleotides are TGCGCCAGCAGTAGCGGGGAAGTCTACAATGAGCAGTTCTTC. This chain joins TRBV10-1 and TRBJ2-1; 7 bases are shared with TRBD2. The CDR3 is made up of 14 amino acids. Germline-derived CDR1 and CDR2 are WNHNN and SYGVQD (reference sequence). The junction had 4 bases not matched to a gene; V was cut back by 5 bases and J by 3 bases.

This clone showed up just a few times. A junction end diverges from the germline sequence, so it may reflect a read error. The chain links TRBV4-1 to TRBJ1-2, with 7 bases lining up with TRBD1. The CDR3 is 13 amino acids. Germline V gene lookup returns CDR1 MGHRA and CDR2 YSYEKL. The CDR3, as DNA: TGTGCCAGCAGCCAGGGGGGCCCTTATGGCTACACCTTC. Encoded protein: CASSQGGPYGYTF.

The V gene is TRBV9, the J gene TRBJ2-4; TRBD2 matches 10 bases. Germline CDR1 is SGDLS and CDR2 is YYNGEE. CDR3 length equals 17 residues. The J segment lost 3 bases and the V segment lost 3 bases, leaving 9 bases of the junction unmatched. CDR3 DNA sequence: TGTGCCAGCAGCGCCGGACTAGCGGACTCCCGCAAAAACATTCAGTACTTC. Amino acid sequence: CASSAGLADSRKNIQYF. The full variable domain, in which reference TRBV9 and TRBJ2-4 provide the parts outside the CDR3, is DSGVTQTPKHLITATGQRVTLRCSPRSGDLSVYWYQQSLDQGLQFLIQYYNGEERAKGNILERFSAQQFPDLHSELNLSSLELGDSALYFCASSAGLADSRKNIQYFGAGTRLSVL.

This chain joins TRBV27 and TRBJ2-1; 7 bases map to TRBD1. The CDR3 sequence is 16 residues long. Trimming at V came to 5 bases and at J to 7 bases, leaving 14 bases not matched to a gene. Per germline, CDR1 MNHEY and CDR2 SMNVEV (reference sequence). DNA for the CDR3: TGTGCCAGCAGTAATTATCTCCGACAGGGAGTAAATGAGCAGTTCTTC. It translates to CASSNYLRQGVNEQFF.

This chain joins TRBV2 and TRBJ2-7, with 7 bases matching TRBD2. The CDR3 extends over 17 amino acids. Germline V gene lookup returns CDR1 SNHLY and CDR2 FYNNEI. The V gene end was trimmed by 6 bases and the J gene end by 6 bases; junction bases not matched to a gene: 20. This chain's CDR3 is CASSPAGFPRLNPEQYF. In DNA form, the CDR3 reads TGTGCCAGCAGCCCAGCGGGGTTCCCTCGCCTAAACCCCGAGCAGTACTTC.

V gene TRBV5-1 combines with J gene TRBJ1-2; D unresolved. Deletions cut 2 bases from V and 8 bases from J, with 10 bases between. Germline loops: CDR1 SGHRS, CDR2 YFSETQ. The CDR3 extends over 12 amino acids. The CDR3 protein is CASSFRSDGYTF. CDR3 coding DNA: TGCGCCAGCAGCTTTCGGTCCGACGGCTACACCTTC.

The chain links TRBV5-3 to TRBJ2-3; 13 positions match TRBD2. TRBV5-3 qualifies as an ORF whose function is uncertain. The J segment lost 5 bases and the V segment lost 0 bases, leaving 6 bases of the junction unmatched. The CDR3 consists of 17 residues. CDR3 amino acids: CARSLGGLAGHGDTQYF. The CDR3 DNA follows: TGTGCCAGAAGCTTGGGGGGACTAGCGGGGCATGGAGATACGCAGTATTTT.

This sequence joins TRBV19 and TRBJ1-1; the match to TRBD1 covers 8 bases. The germline gives CDR1 LNHDA, CDR2 SQIVND (reference sequence). CDR3 length equals 14 residues. V shed 7 bases, J shed 4 bases, and the junction held 8 bases outside the gene matches. The CDR3 reads CASTSTGAFTEAFF. The CDR3 nucleotides read TGTGCCAGTACCTCGACAGGGGCTTTCACTGAAGCTTTCTTT.

The V and J genes are TRBV6-5 and TRBJ1-3; D is undetermined. The CDR3 has 15 residues. Germline V lookup: CDR1 MNHEY, CDR2 SVGAGI. V was shortened by 5 bases and J by 0 bases, with 11 bases between the two germline ends. Here the CDR3 DNA reads TGTGCCAGCAGTCGTCAAGGATTCTCTGGAAACACCATATATTTT. Translating gives CASSRQGFSGNTIYF.

The chain recombines TRBV5-6 with TRBJ2-1; possible D gene TRBD2, 6 bases. Germline V CDR1 and CDR2: SGHDT, YYEEEE. The ends were cut back, 2 bases at V and 9 bases at J, with 18 bases in the middle. This CDR3 contains 15 residues. CDR3 region: CASSFTGGGGVEQFF. For the CDR3, the DNA is TGTGCCAGCAGCTTTACTGGGGGAGGTGGGGTTGAGCAGTTCTTC.

V and J are TRBV19 and TRBJ1-4, with no clear D. CDR3 length: 12 amino acids. V was pared by 5 bases and J by 7 bases, with 8 bases between. Germline V gives CDR1 LNHDA, CDR2 SQIVND (reference sequence). The CDR3 DNA reads as TGTGCCAGTAGTCCCGTGGGTGAAAAACTGTTTTTT. This translates into CASSPVGEKLFF.